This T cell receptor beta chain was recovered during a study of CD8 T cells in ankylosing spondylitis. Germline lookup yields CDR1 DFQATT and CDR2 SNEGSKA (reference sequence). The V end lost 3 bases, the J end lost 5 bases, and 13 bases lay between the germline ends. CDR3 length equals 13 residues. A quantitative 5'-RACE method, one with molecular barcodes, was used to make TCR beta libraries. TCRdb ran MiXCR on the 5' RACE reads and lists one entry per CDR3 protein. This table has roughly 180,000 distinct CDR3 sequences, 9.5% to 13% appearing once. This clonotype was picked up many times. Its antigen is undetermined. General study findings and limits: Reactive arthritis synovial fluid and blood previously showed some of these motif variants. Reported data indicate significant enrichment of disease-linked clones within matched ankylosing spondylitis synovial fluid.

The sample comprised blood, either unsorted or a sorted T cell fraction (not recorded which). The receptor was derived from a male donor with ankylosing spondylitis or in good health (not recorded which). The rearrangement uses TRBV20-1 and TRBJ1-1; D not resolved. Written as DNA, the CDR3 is TGCAGTGCTAGTTCTGGCCGAGCGACTGAAGCTTTCTTT. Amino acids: CSASSGRATEAFF.